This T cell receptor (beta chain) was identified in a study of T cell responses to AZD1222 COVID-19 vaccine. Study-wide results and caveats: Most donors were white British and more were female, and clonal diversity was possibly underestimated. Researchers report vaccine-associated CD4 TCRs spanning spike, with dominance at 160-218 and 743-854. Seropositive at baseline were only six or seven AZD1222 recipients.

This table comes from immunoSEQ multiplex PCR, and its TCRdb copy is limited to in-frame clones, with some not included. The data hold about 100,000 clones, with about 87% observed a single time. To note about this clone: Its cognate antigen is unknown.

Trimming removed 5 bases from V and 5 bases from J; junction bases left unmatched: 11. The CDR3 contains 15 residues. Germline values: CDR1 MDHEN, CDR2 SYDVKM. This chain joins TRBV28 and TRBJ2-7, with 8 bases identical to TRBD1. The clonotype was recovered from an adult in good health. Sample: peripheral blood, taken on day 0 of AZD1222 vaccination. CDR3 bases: TGTGCCAGCAGTGTGCAGAGTTGGACAGGGAACGAGCAGTACTTC. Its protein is CASSVQSWTGNEQYF.